This TCR beta chain was identified in a study of CD8 T cells in Susac syndrome. Across the study: Active disease was present in six of the sequenced Susac syndrome patients, and remission in under ten. When blood was drawn, the patients with Susac syndrome were therapy-naive, on corticosteroids, or on intravenous immunoglobulin alone.

TCR beta from blood CD8+ and CD4+ T cells was sequenced. This clonotype was observed a handful of times. After extraction with the RNeasy kit, about 0.45 to 1 ug of the RNA was reverse transcribed using random hexamers. Amplification of TCR beta CDR3 spanned 54 Vbeta and 13 Jbeta via immunoSEQ multiplex PCR. TCRdb reprocessed the immunoSEQ multiplex PCR reads with MiXCR, giving one entry per CDR3 protein. The data contain about 140,000 distinct CDR3 sequences, about 95% of them singletons. V gave up 4 bases and J gave up 3 bases, with 7 bases separating them. This CDR3 contains 13 residues. CDR1 is ENHRY, CDR2 SYGVKD, per germline.

Sequenced input: CD4+ T cells from PBMCs. This TCR was sampled from a human donor with Susac syndrome. The chain has TRBV10-3 and TRBJ1-5; a possible D gene is TRBD1 (6 bases). The CDR3 region is CAISGTVNQPQHF. The CDR3 nucleotides read TGTGCCATCAGTGGGACAGTCAATCAGCCCCAGCATTTT.